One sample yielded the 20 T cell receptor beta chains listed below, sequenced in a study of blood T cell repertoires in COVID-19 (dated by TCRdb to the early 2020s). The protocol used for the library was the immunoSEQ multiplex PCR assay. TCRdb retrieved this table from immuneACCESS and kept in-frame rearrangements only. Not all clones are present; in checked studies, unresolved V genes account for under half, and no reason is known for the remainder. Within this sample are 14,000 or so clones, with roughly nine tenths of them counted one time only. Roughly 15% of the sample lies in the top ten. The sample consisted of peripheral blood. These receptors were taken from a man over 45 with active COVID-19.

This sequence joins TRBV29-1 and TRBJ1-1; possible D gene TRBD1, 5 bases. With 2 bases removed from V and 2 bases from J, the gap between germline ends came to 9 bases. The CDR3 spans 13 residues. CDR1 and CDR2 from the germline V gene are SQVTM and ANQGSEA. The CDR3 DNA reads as TGCAGCGTTGAACCAGGGTTAAACACTGAAGCTTTCTTT. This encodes CSVEPGLNTEAFF.

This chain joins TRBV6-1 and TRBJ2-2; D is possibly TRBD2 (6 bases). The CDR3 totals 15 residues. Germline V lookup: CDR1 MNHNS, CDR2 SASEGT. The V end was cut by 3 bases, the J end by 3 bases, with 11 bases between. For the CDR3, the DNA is TGTGCCAGCAGTGATTACGGGGGAGACACCGGGGAGCTGTTTTTT. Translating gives CASSDYGGDTGELFF.

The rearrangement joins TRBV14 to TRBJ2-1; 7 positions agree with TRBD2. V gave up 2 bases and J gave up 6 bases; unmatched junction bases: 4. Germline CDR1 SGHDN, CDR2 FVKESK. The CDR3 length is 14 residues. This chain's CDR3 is CASSQLRGSNEQFF. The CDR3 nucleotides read TGTGCCAGCAGCCAATTACGCGGGAGCAATGAGCAGTTCTTC.

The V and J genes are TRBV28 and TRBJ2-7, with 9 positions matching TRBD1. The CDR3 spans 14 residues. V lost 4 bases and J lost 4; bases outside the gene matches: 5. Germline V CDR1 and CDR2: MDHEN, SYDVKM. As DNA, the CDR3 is TGTGCCAGCAGTTACGGGACAGGGAGTTACGAGCAGTACTTC. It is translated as CASSYGTGSYEQYF.

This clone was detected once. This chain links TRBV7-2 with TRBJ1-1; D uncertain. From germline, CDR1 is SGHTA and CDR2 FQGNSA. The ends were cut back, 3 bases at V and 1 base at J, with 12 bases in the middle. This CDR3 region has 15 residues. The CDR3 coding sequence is TGTGCCAGCAGCTTTCAACCGAGGAAGAACACTGAAGCTTTCTTT. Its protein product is CASSFQPRKNTEAFF.

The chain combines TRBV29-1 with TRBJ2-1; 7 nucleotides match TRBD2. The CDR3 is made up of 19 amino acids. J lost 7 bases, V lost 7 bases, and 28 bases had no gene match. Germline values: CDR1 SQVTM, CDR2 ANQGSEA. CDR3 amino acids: CSAILDWRESGMVRNEQFF. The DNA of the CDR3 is TGCAGCGCAATACTAGATTGGCGGGAGAGTGGTATGGTAAGGAATGAGCAGTTCTTC.

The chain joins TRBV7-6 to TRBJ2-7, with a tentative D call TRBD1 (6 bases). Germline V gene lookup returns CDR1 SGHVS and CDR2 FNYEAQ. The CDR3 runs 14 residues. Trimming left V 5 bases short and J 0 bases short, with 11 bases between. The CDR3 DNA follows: TGTGCCAGCAGCCAACAGGGTTACTCCTACGAGCAGTACTTC. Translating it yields CASSQQGYSYEQYF.

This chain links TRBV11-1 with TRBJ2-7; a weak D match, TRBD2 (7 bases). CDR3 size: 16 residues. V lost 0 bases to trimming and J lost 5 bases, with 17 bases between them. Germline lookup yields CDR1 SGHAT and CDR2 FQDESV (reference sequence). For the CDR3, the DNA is TGTGCCAGCAGCTTAGCCCGAGGGGGGGATTGGAACGAGCAGTACTTC. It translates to CASSLARGGDWNEQYF.

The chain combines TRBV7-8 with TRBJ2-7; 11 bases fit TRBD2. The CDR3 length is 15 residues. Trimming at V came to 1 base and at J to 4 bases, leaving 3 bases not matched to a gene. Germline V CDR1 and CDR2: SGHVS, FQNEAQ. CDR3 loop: CASSLELAGAYEQYF. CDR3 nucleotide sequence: TGTGCCAGCAGCTTAGAACTAGCGGGAGCTTACGAGCAGTACTTC. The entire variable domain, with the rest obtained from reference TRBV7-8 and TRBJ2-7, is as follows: GAGVSQSPRYKVAKRGQDVALRCDPISGHVSLFWYQQALGQGPEFLTYFQNEAQLDKSGLPSDRFFAERPEGSVSTLKIQRTQQEDSAVYLCASSLELAGAYEQYFGPGTRLTVT.

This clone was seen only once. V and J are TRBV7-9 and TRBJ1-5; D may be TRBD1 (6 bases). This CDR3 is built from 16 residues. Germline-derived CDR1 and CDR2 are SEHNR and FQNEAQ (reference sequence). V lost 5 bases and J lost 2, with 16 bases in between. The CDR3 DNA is TGTGCCAGCAGCCCCGGACAGTTTCGGGGCAATCAGCCCCAGCATTTT. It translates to CASSPGQFRGNQPQHF.

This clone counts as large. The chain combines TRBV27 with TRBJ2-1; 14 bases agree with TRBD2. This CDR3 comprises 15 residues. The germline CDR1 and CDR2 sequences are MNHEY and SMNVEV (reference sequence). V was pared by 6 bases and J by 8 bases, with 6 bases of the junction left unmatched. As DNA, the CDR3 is TGTGCCAGCAGCTATGGGACTAGCGGGAGTGATGAGCAGTTCTTC. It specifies CASSYGTSGSDEQFF.

The CDR3 DNA reads as TGTGCCAGCAGTTACAAAGGCGGGCTTAATCAGCCCCAGCATTTT. Protein: CASSYKGGLNQPQHF. The chain combines TRBV6-5 with TRBJ1-5; D ambiguous. Between the trimmed V and J ends, which lost 2 bases and 4 bases, there was a span of 12 bases. Germline values: CDR1 MNHEY, CDR2 SVGAGI. The CDR3 has 15 residues.

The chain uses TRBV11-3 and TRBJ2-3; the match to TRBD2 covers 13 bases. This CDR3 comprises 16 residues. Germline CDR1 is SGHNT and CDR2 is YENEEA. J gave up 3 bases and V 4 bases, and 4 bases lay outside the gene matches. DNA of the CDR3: TGTGCCAGCAGCTCCGGACTAGCGGGAGTAACAGATACGCAGTATTTT. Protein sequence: CASSSGLAGVTDTQYF.

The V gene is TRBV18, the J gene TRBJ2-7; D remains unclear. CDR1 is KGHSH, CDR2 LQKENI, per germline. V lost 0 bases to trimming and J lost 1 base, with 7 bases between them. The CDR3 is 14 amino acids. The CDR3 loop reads CASSPPVRSYEQYF. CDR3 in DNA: TGTGCCAGCTCACCACCGGTGCGTTCCTACGAGCAGTACTTC.

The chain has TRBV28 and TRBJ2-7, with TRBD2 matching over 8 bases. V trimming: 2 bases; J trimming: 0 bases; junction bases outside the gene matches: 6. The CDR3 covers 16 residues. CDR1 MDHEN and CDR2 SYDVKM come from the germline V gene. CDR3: CASSLAGGPSSYEQYF. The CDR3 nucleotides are TGTGCCAGCAGTTTAGCGGGAGGCCCAAGCTCCTACGAGCAGTACTTC.

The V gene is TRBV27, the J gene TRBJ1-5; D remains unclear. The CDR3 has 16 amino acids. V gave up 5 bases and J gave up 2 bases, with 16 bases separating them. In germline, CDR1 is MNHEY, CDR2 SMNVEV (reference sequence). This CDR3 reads CASSPRGRSGNQPQHF. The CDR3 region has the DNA TGTGCCAGCAGTCCCCGCGGGCGGTCCGGCAATCAGCCCCAGCATTTT.

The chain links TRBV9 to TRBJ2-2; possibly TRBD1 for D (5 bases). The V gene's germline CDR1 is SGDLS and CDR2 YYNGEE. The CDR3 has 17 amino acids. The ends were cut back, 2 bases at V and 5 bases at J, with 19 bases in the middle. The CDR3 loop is CASSVVGQHRFTGELFF. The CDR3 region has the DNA TGTGCCAGCAGCGTCGTTGGACAACATCGTTTTACCGGGGAGCTGTTTTTT.

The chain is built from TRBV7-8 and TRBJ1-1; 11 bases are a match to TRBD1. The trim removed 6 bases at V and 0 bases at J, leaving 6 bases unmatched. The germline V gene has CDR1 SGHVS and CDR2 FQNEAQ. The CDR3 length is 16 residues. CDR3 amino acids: CASRFGQGAMNTEAFF. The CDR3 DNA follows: TGTGCCAGCAGGTTTGGACAGGGGGCTATGAACACTGAAGCTTTCTTT.

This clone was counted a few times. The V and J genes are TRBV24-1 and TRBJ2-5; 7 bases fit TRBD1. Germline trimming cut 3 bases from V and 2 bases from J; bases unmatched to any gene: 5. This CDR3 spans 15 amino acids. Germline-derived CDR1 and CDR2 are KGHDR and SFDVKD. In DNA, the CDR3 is TGTGCCACCAGTGATACGAGGGACAGACAAGAGACCCAGTACTTC. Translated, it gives CATSDTRDRQETQYF.

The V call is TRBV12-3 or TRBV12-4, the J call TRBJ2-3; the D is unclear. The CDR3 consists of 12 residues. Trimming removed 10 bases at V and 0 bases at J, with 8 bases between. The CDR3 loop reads CATRRSTDTQYF. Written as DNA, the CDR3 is TGTGCCACCAGACGGAGCACAGATACGCAGTATTTT.